These T cell receptor beta chains were read from a single sample in a study of control samples from healthy donors and cancer patients. Produced via immunoSEQ multiplex PCR; TCRdb's table is partial and in-frame only. The table has fewer than 45,000 clones, 75% to 95% seen once. The sample consisted of PBMCs. All receptors come from a woman aged 40 to 50 with head and neck cancer. CDR3s include the opening cysteine and the closing phenylalanine or tryptophan. Fields, in order: V gene, CDR3 length, CDR3 protein.

v_gene: TRBV14
len: 13
CDR3aa: CASSQAGTVRYTF

v_gene: TRBV18
len: 16
CDR3aa: CASSPRGGLSTDTQYF

v_gene: TRBV19
len: 12
CDR3aa: CASSIVGIEAFF

v_gene: TRBV27
len: 16
CDR3aa: CASSLRNRGATYEQYF

v_gene: TRBV27
len: 14
CDR3aa: CASSSSDTYNEQFF

v_gene: TRBV27
len: 12
CDR3aa: CASSSNSYGYTF

v_gene: TRBV6-1
len: 16
CDR3aa: CASSGGTSGRRYEQYF

v_gene: TRBV2
len: 19
CDR3aa: CASSESGRPTFSDSYEQYF

v_gene: TRBV11-2
len: 17
CDR3aa: CASSTHRTSGSIGELFF

v_gene: TRBV18
len: 13
CDR3aa: CASSPNPRDTQYF

v_gene: TRBV21-1
len: 17
CDR3aa: CASSKGVGSTSTDTQYF

v_gene: TRBV12-5
len: 17
CDR3aa: CASGLVPWGQFYTEAFF

v_gene: TRBV9
len: 17
CDR3aa: CASSPTTGRPDTGELFF

v_gene: TRBV6-5
len: 14
CDR3aa: CASSTIPGSSGYTF

v_gene: TRBV5-1
len: 14
CDR3aa: CASSAGLQWNEQYF

v_gene: TRBV15
len: 17
CDR3aa: CATSSRTGTRPSYEQYF

v_gene: TRBV5-1
len: 16
CDR3aa: CASSLERGAVGETQYF

v_gene: TRBV27
len: 15
CDR3aa: CASRRTDRVLTEAFF

v_gene: TRBV7-9
len: 14
CDR3aa: CASSYEGVGTEAFF

v_gene: TRBV11-2
len: 15
CDR3aa: CASSPGPGGTYEQYF

v_gene: TRBV2
len: 15
CDR3aa: CASIPFLADGETQYF

v_gene: TRBV5-6
len: 16
CDR3aa: CASSFLDRSNTGELFF

v_gene: TRBV19
len: 11
CDR3aa: CASSIRETQYF

v_gene: TRBV7-6
len: 14
CDR3aa: CASSLQGNTGELFF

v_gene: TRBV27
len: 13
CDR3aa: CASSRDKAHEQYF

v_gene: TRBV2
len: 14
CDR3aa: CASSTGWSTDTQYF

v_gene: TRBV6-1
len: 15
CDR3aa: CASIQQGSGTDTQYF

v_gene: TRBV29-1
len: 16
CDR3aa: CSVLGRQGARTDTQYF

v_gene: TRBV7-9
len: 12
CDR3aa: CASSPLGGEAFF